The 16 T cell receptor beta chains in this list originate from one sample, sequenced in a study of shared T cell receptors in the human thymus. Produced via immunoSEQ multiplex PCR; TCRdb's table is partial and in-frame only. The data show some 700,000 clones, 80% to 90% seen once. The same specimen was also included in a second study, on human thymus T cells.

Sequencing was performed on thymocytes. Source of these receptors: a girl under three years old with a congenital heart defect.

The V call is TRBV13, the J call TRBJ2-5, with a tentative D call TRBD1 (5 bases). V lost 2 bases, J lost 5 bases, and 15 bases lay in between. Germline V CDR1 and CDR2: PRHDT, FYEKMQ (reference sequence). The CDR3 length is 15 residues. The CDR3 coding sequence is TGTGCCAGCAGCTTAAATTGGGGCTCAGGGGAGACCCAGTACTTC. Translating gives CASSLNWGSGETQYF. The variable domain in full, completed from reference TRBV13 and TRBJ2-5, reads AAGVIQSPRHLIKEKRETATLKCYPIPRHDTVYWYQQGPGQDPQFLISFYEKMQSDKGSIPDRFSAQQFSDYHSELNMSSLELGDSALYFCASSLNWGSGETQYFGPGTRLLVL.

The chain couples TRBV27 to TRBJ1-3, with a weak D call TRBD1 (6 bases). CDR1 is MNHEY, CDR2 SMNVEV, per germline (reference sequence). V dropped 0 bases and J dropped 2 bases, with 20 bases sitting between them. This CDR3 is 19 amino acids long. Here the CDR3 DNA reads TGTGCCAGCAGTTTATCCGGGGGGAGGGGGGTTGGTCCTGGAAACACCATATATTTT. Its protein is CASSLSGGRGVGPGNTIYF.

The chain uses TRBV19 and TRBJ1-1; the match to TRBD1 covers 8 bases. CDR3 length: 18 amino acids. Germline CDR1 reads LNHDA; CDR2 reads SQIVND (reference sequence). The trim removed 8 bases at V and 3 bases at J, leaving 20 bases unmatched. The CDR3 here is CASAKNRSHRGWDTEAFF. The CDR3, as DNA: TGTGCCAGTGCGAAAAACCGATCACACAGGGGGTGGGACACTGAAGCTTTCTTT.

The genes are TRBV6-1 and TRBJ1-5, with D perhaps matching TRBD1 (5 bases). V lost 8 bases and J lost 10, with 18 bases in between. Germline loops: CDR1 MNHNS, CDR2 SASEGT. The CDR3 runs to 13 residues. The CDR3 here is CASAGKGTFPQHF. Written as DNA, the CDR3 is TGTGCCAGCGCAGGGAAGGGGACTTTCCCCCAGCATTTT.

This CDR3 is CASGRRANSGANVLTF. For the CDR3, the DNA is TGTGCCAGTGGCCGCAGGGCCAACTCTGGGGCCAACGTCCTGACTTTC. The chain carries TRBV19 and TRBJ2-6; tentative D call: TRBD1 (5 bases). Germline-derived CDR1 and CDR2 are LNHDA and SQIVND (reference sequence). CDR3 length equals 16 residues. The ends were cut back, 8 bases at V and 0 bases at J, with 14 bases in the middle.

V and J are TRBV11-2 and TRBJ1-2; 10 bases fit TRBD1. The CDR3 runs 13 residues. The V segment lost 5 bases and the J segment 6 bases; nucleotides outside the gene matches: 3. From germline, CDR1 is SGHAT and CDR2 FQNNGV. CDR3 amino acids: CASSLDRGHGYTF. The CDR3 DNA sequence: TGTGCCAGCAGCCTCGACAGGGGGCATGGCTACACCTTC. The full variable domain, with the rest looked up from reference TRBV11-2 and TRBJ1-2, is EAGVAQSPRYKIIEKRQSVAFWCNPISGHATLYWYQQILGQGPKLLIQFQNNGVVDDSQLPKDRFSAERLKGVDSTLKIQPAKLEDSAVYLCASSLDRGHGYTFGSGTRLTVV.

The J gene is TRBJ1-1, the V gene TRBV10-3; D may be TRBD1 (6 bases). The CDR3 spans 14 residues. Germline V gives CDR1 ENHRY, CDR2 SYGVKD. V dropped 6 bases and J dropped 5 bases, with 16 bases sitting between them. The CDR3 here is CAIRGDTGLTEAFF. CDR3 DNA: TGTGCCATCAGGGGGGATACAGGGTTGACTGAAGCTTTCTTT.

The chain joins TRBV25-1 to TRBJ1-4; 8 bases fit TRBD1. Trimming cost V 8 bases and J 4 bases; bases outside gene matches: 9. Germline V gives CDR1 MGHDK, CDR2 SYGVNS. This CDR3 is 15 amino acids long. CDR3 in DNA: TGTGCCAGCGCATGCAGGGGGCCGGGTAATGAAAAACTGTTTTTT. Its protein product is CASACRGPGNEKLFF.

The genes are TRBV19 and TRBJ2-2, with unresolved D. V gave up 5 bases and J gave up 5 bases, with 6 bases separating them. Per germline, CDR1 LNHDA and CDR2 SQIVND (reference sequence). CDR3 length: 12 residues. The CDR3 sequence: CASSGTTGELFF. The CDR3 DNA is TGTGCCAGTAGTGGCACAACCGGGGAGCTGTTTTTT.

The chain couples TRBV6-6 to TRBJ2-1; D is uncertain. V was cut by 5 bases and J by 6 bases, with 5 bases left in between. CDR3 length: 11 residues. Looked up from germline, CDR1 is MNHNY and CDR2 is SVGAGI (reference sequence). The CDR3 coding sequence is TGTGCCAGCAGTCGGAGCAATGAGCAGTTCTTC. Protein sequence: CASSRSNEQFF.

This chain joins TRBV19 and TRBJ1-2; D gene ambiguous. CDR3 length equals 16 residues. Trimming pared 7 bases from V and 3 bases from J, leaving 21 bases between. Germline CDR1 is LNHDA and CDR2 is SQIVND (reference sequence). The chain's CDR3 is CASTIRAGVGDYGYTF. The CDR3 nucleotides are TGTGCCAGTACAATTAGAGCGGGCGTTGGGGACTATGGCTACACCTTC.

The rearrangement uses TRBV7-6 and TRBJ2-1, with 15 bases lining up with TRBD2. This CDR3 is 15 amino acids long. Germline lookup yields CDR1 SGHVS and CDR2 FNYEAQ. The V segment lost 5 bases and the J segment 15 bases; nucleotides outside the gene matches: 11. In DNA form, the CDR3 reads TGTGCCAGCAGCCCTGGGACTAGCGGGGGGCCGTCACCGTTCTTC. It codes for CASSPGTSGGPSPFF.

J is TRBJ2-1 and V is TRBV2; 8 bases match TRBD2. The junction had 15 bases not matched to a gene; V was cut back by 8 bases and J by 6 bases. The CDR3 is made up of 16 amino acids. Germline V lookup: CDR1 SNHLY, CDR2 FYNNEI. The CDR3 reads CASWVPKSGGFNEQFF. The CDR3 DNA sequence: TGTGCCAGCTGGGTCCCGAAGAGCGGGGGTTTCAATGAGCAGTTCTTC.

This clone appeared a single time. The V and J genes are TRBV4-2 and TRBJ1-1; D remains unclear. CDR1 is LGHNA, CDR2 YNFKEQ, per germline. The CDR3 covers 16 residues. V was cut by 2 bases and J by 5 bases, with 18 bases left in between. The DNA for the CDR3 is TGTGCCAGCAGCCAACTGTTCGGCAGCAGCGAAACTGAAGCTTTCTTT. Translating it yields CASSQLFGSSETEAFF.

The rearrangement uses TRBV14 and TRBJ2-7, with D perhaps matching TRBD2 (7 bases). The CDR3 totals 15 residues. With 1 base removed from V and 5 bases from J, the gap between germline ends came to 15 bases. Germline V gene data show CDR1 as SGHDN and CDR2 as FVKESK. CDR3 DNA sequence: TGTGCCAGCAGCCAAGTCGACGGCGGGGGCCACGAGCAGTACTTC. Amino acids: CASSQVDGGGHEQYF.

This clone was seen a handful of times. This rearrangement joins TRBV11-2 to TRBJ1-1; a possible D gene is TRBD1 (5 bases). With 2 bases removed from V and 0 bases from J, the gap between germline ends came to 7 bases. Per germline, CDR1 SGHAT and CDR2 FQNNGV. The CDR3 length is 14 residues. The CDR3, as DNA: TGTGCCAGCAGCTTACCGGGGGTGAACACTGAAGCTTTCTTT. Protein product: CASSLPGVNTEAFF.